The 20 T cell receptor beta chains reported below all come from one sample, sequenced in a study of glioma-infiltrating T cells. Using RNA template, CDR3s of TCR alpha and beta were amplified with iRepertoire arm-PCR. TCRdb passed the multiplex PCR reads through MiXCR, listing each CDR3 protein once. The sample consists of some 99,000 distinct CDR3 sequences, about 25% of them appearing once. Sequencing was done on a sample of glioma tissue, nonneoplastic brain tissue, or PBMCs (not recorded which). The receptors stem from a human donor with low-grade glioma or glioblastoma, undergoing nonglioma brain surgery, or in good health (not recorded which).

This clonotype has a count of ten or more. The CDR3 sequence is CASSYGQVEQYF. In DNA, the CDR3 is TGTGCCAGCAGTTACGGGCAGGTCGAGCAGTACTTC. The chain combines TRBV6-6 with TRBJ2-7; no definite D call. Trimming removed 2 bases at V and 6 bases at J, with 8 bases between. This CDR3 is 12 amino acids long. Germline values: CDR1 MNHNY, CDR2 SVGAGI (reference sequence).

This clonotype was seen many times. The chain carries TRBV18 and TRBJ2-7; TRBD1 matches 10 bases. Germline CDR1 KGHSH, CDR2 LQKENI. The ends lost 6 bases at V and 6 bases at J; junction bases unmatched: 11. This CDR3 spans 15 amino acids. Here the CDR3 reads CASSLQPGQGSEQYF. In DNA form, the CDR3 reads TGTGCCAGCTCCCTTCAACCGGGACAGGGGAGCGAGCAGTACTTC.

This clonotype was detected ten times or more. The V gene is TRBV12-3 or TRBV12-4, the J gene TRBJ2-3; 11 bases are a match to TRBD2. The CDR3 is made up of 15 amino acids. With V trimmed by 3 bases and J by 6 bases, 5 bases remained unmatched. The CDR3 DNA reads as TGTGCCAGCAGTTTGCCGGGACTAGCGGTGGATACGCAGTATTTT. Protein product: CASSLPGLAVDTQYF.

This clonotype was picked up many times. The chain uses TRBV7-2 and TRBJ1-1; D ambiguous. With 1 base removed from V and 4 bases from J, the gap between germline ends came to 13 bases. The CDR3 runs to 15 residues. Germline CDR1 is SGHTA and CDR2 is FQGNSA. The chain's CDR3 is CASSLVMGKGTEAFF. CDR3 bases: TGTGCCAGCAGCTTAGTGATGGGGAAAGGCACTGAAGCTTTCTTT.

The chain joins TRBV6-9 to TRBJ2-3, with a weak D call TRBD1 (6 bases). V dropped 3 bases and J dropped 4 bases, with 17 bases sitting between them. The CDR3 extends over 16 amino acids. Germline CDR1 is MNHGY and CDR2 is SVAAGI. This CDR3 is CASSYLPGHGPDTQYF. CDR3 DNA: TGTGCCAGCAGTTACCTACCGGGACATGGCCCAGATACGCAGTATTTT.

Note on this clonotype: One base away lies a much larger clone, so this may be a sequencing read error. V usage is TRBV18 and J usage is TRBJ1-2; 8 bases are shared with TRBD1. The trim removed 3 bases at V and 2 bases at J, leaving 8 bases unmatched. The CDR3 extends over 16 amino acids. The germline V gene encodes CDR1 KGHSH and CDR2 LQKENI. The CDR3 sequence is CASSPRGQATNYGYTF. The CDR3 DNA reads TGTGCCAGCTCACCCAGGGGACAGGCTACCAACTATGGCTACACCTTC.

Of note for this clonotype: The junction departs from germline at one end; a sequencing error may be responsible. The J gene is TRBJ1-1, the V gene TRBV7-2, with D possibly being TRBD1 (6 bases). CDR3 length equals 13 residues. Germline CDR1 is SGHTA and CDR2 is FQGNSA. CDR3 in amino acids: CARSLRGDTEAFF. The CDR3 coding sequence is TGTGCCAGGAGCTTAAGGGGGGACACTGAAGCTTTCTTT. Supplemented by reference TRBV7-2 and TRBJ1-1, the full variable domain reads GAGVSQSPSNKVTEKGKDVELRCDPISGHTALYWYRQSLGQGLEFLIYFQGNSAPDKSGLPSDRFSAERTGGSVSTLTIQRTQQEDSAVYLCARSLRGDTEAFFGQGTRLTVV.

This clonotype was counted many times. CDR3 amino acids: CASSPRTGSGNTIYF. CDR3 nucleotides: TGTGCCAGCAGTCCAAGGACAGGGAGTGGAAACACCATATATTTT. The genes are TRBV12-3 or TRBV12-4 and TRBJ1-3; TRBD1 aligns across 8 bases. The junction had 6 bases not matched to a gene; V was cut back by 5 bases and J by 3 bases. CDR3 size: 15 residues.

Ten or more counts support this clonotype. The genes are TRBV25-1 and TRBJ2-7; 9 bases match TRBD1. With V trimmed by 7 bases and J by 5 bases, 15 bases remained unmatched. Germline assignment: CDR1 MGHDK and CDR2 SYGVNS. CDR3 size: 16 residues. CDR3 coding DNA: TGTGCCAGCACGGACAGGGGTTTGGGGGGGGGCCACGAGCAGTACTTC. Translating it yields CASTDRGLGGGHEQYF.

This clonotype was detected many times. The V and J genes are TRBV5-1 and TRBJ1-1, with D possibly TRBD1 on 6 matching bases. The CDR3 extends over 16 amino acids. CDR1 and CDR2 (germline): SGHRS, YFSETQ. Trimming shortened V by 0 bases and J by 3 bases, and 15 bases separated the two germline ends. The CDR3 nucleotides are TGCGCCAGCAGCTTGGGGTGGGGGGCGAGGCACACTGAAGCTTTCTTT. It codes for CASSLGWGARHTEAFF.

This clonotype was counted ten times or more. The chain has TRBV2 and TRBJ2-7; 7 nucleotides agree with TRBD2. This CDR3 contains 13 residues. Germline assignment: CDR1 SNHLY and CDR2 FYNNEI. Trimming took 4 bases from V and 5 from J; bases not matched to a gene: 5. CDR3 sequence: CASSVYSGDEQYF. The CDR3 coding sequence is TGTGCCAGCAGTGTCTACAGCGGGGACGAGCAGTACTTC.

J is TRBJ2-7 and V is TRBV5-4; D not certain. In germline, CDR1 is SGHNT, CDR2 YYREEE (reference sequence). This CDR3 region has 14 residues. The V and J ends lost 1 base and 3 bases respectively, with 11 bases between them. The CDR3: CASSLLVTSYEQYF. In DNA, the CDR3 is TGTGCCAGCAGCTTGTTGGTCACCAGCTACGAGCAGTACTTC. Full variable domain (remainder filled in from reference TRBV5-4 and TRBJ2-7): ETGVTQSPTHLIKTRGQQVTLRCSSQSGHNTVSWYQQALGQGPQFIFQYYREEENGRGNFPPRFSGLQFPNYSSELNVNALELDDSALYLCASSLLVTSYEQYFGPGTRLTVT.

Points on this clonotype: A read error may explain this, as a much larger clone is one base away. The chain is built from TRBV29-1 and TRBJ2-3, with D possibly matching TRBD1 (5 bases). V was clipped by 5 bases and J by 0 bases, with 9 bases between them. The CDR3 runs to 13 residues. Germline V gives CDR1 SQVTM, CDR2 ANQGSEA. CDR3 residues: CSVYGASTDTQYF. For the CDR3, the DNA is TGCAGCGTTTATGGGGCGAGCACAGATACGCAGTATTTT.

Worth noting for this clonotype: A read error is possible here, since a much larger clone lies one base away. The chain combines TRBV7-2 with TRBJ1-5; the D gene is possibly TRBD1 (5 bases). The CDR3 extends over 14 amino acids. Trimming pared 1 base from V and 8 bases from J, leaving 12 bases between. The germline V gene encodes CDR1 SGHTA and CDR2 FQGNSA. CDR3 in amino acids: CASSLEKGNKPQHF. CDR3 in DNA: TGTGCCAGCAGCTTAGAAAAGGGGAATAAGCCCCAGCATTTT.

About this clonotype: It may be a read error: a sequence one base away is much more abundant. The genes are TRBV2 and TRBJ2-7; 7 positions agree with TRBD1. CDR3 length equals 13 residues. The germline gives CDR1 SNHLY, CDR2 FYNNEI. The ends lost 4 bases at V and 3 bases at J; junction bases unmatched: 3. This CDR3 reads CASSGQGIYEQYF. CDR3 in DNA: TGTGCCAGCAGTGGACAGGGTATCTACGAGCAGTACTTC.

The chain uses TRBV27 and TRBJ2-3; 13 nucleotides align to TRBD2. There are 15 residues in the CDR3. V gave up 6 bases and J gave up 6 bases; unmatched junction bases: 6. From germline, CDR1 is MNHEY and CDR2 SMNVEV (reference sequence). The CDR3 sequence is CASRPPTSGRDTQYF. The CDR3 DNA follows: TGTGCCAGCAGACCCCCGACTAGCGGGAGGGATACGCAGTATTTT.

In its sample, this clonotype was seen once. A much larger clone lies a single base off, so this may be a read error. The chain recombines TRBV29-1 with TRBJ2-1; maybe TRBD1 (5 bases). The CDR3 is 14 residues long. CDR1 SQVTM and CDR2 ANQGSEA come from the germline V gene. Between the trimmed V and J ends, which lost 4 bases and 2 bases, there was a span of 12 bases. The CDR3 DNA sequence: TGCAGCGTTGGGGGCGGCCTTACCTACAATGAGCAGTTCTTC. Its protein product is CSVGGGLTYNEQFF.

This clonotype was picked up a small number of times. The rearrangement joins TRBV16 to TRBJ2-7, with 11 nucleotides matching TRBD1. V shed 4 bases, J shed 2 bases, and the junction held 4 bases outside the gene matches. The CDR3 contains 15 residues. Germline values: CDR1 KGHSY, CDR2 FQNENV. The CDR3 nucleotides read TGTGCCAGCAGCCGGCCGGGACAGGGGGCCTACGAGCAGTACTTC. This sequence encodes CASSRPGQGAYEQYF.

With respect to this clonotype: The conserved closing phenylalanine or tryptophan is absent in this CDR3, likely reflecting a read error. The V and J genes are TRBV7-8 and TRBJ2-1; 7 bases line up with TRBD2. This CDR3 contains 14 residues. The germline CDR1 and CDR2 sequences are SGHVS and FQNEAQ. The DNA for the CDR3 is TGTGCCAGCAGCCTAGCGGCCTCCTACAATGAGCAGTTCTTA. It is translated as CASSLAASYNEQFL.

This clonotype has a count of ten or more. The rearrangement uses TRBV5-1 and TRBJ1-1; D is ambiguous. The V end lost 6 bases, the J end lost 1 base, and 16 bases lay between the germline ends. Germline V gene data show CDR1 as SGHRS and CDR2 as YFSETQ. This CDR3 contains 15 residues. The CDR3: CASTQEAYSNTEAFF. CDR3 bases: TGCGCCAGCACCCAAGAGGCGTATTCGAACACTGAAGCTTTCTTT.